These 18 T cell receptor beta chains were sequenced from one sample in a study of glioma-infiltrating T cells after dendritic cell vaccination. Profiling relied on immunoSEQ multiplex PCR, and the TCRdb table lists in-frame clones only, not all of them. Of tens of thousands of clones in the sample, 65% to 90% were seen once. The sample here was blood, taken before dendritic cell vaccination. The source of these receptors is a human donor with glioblastoma.

This chain links TRBV19 with TRBJ2-5, with TRBD2 matching 10 bases. J gave up 4 bases and V 3 bases, and 17 bases lay outside the gene matches. The CDR3 sequence is 19 residues long. CDR1 and CDR2 (germline): LNHDA, SQIVND (reference sequence). The CDR3 loop is CASSMSGRGLAGERETQYF. In DNA form, the CDR3 reads TGTGCCAGTAGTATGTCAGGGAGGGGGCTAGCGGGAGAACGAGAGACCCAGTACTTC.

The chain is built from TRBV6-5 and TRBJ2-7; 15 bases line up with TRBD2. With 2 bases clipped from V and 4 bases from J, the junction kept 3 bases outside the gene matches. The CDR3 is 16 residues long. The germline CDR1 and CDR2 sequences are MNHEY and SVGAGI. The CDR3 loop is CASSYRGLAGGYEQYF. The DNA for the CDR3 is TGTGCCAGCAGTTACCGGGGACTAGCGGGAGGTTACGAGCAGTACTTC.

V gene TRBV10-3 combines with J gene TRBJ1-5; 8 bases map to TRBD1. Germline V gene lookup returns CDR1 ENHRY and CDR2 SYGVKD. This CDR3 has 18 amino acids. Trimming cost V 3 bases and J 2 bases; bases outside gene matches: 12. CDR3 residues: CAISEGISGGIGNQPQHF. In DNA form, the CDR3 reads TGTGCCATCAGTGAAGGGATTTCAGGGGGCATAGGCAATCAGCCCCAGCATTTT.

The V gene is TRBV19, the J gene TRBJ1-5, with 9 bases identical to TRBD1. Germline CDR1 and CDR2: LNHDA and SQIVND (reference sequence). This CDR3 contains 15 residues. The V and J ends lost 6 bases and 3 bases, in that order; junction bases with no gene match: 6. The CDR3 loop reads CASRGRTGDNQPQHF. In DNA form, the CDR3 reads TGTGCCAGTAGGGGTAGGACAGGGGACAATCAGCCCCAGCATTTT.

The table lists this clone with a count of one. The genes are TRBV5-6 and TRBJ1-1, with D perhaps TRBD1 (5 bases). Looked up from germline, CDR1 is SGHDT and CDR2 is YYEEEE. The CDR3 is 13 residues long. The ends were cut back, 4 bases at V and 5 bases at J, with 12 bases in the middle. The chain's CDR3 is CASSRGSGTEAFF. CDR3 in DNA: TGTGCCAGCAGCCGGGGGTCGGGTACTGAAGCTTTCTTT.

This clone was recorded only once. The J gene is TRBJ1-4, the V gene TRBV5-6; TRBD1 is a possible D gene (6 bases). With 4 bases removed from V and 2 bases from J, the gap between germline ends came to 15 bases. The CDR3 has 16 residues. The germline V gene has CDR1 SGHDT and CDR2 YYEEEE. This CDR3 is CASSPEWQGTNEKLFF. The CDR3 DNA reads TGTGCCAGCAGCCCGGAGTGGCAGGGGACTAATGAAAAACTGTTTTTT. The full variable domain, with the rest looked up from reference TRBV5-6 and TRBJ1-4, is DAGVTQSPTHLIKTRGQQVTLRCSPKSGHDTVSWYQQALGQGPQFIFQYYEEEERQRGNFPDRFSGHQFPNYSSELNVNALLLGDSALYLCASSPEWQGTNEKLFFGSGTQLSVL.

This chain connects TRBV29-1 to TRBJ2-7; tentative D call: TRBD1 (6 bases). Trimming left V 6 bases short and J 0 bases short, with 12 bases between. Germline V gene sequence: CDR1 SQVTM, CDR2 ANQGSEA. This CDR3 has 13 amino acids. DNA of the CDR3: TGCAGCGTACTGACAGGAGACTCCTACGAGCAGTACTTC. Protein product: CSVLTGDSYEQYF.

The chain recombines TRBV5-1 with TRBJ1-1; D is possibly TRBD1 (5 bases). Trimming pared 4 bases from V and 1 base from J, leaving 17 bases between. CDR1 is SGHRS, CDR2 YFSETQ, per germline. This CDR3 contains 16 residues. The CDR3 region is CASSLDQGLKNTEAFF. In DNA, the CDR3 is TGCGCCAGCAGCCTGGACCAGGGTCTGAAGAACACTGAAGCTTTCTTT.

The chain joins TRBV7-3 to TRBJ1-2; 8 positions agree with TRBD1. The CDR3 extends over 13 amino acids. Trimming at V came to 4 bases and at J to 6 bases, leaving 4 bases not matched to a gene. Germline V gene sequence: CDR1 SGHTA, CDR2 FQGTGA. CDR3 residues: CASSYLRGHGYTF. DNA for the CDR3: TGTGCCAGCAGCTACCTCAGGGGGCATGGCTACACCTTC.

This sequence joins TRBV6-1 and TRBJ1-2; TRBD1 matches 8 bases. The V segment lost 2 bases and the J segment 8 bases; nucleotides outside the gene matches: 7. The germline V gene encodes CDR1 MNHNS and CDR2 SASEGT. The CDR3 runs to 14 residues. CDR3 bases: TGTGCCAGCAGTGAAAGGTCCGGGACAGGCGGCTACACCTTC. It is translated as CASSERSGTGGYTF.

The rearrangement joins TRBV30 to TRBJ2-3, with D possibly being TRBD2 (6 bases). With 4 bases removed from V and 5 bases from J, the gap between germline ends came to 16 bases. The CDR3 is 14 residues long. Germline loops: CDR1 GTSNPN, CDR2 SVGIG (reference sequence). The CDR3 spells CAWTSGGPLDTQYF. As DNA, the CDR3 is TGTGCCTGGACTTCCGGAGGGCCCTTAGATACGCAGTATTTT.

The V gene is TRBV4-3, the J gene TRBJ2-1, with TRBD2 matching 15 bases. Trimming at V came to 3 bases and at J to 15 bases, leaving 9 bases not matched to a gene. The V gene's germline CDR1 is LGHNA and CDR2 YSLEER. The CDR3 loop spans 15 amino acids. The CDR3 DNA follows: TGCGCCAGCAGCCAGGGACTAGCGGGGGGAGATGTAAGGTTCTTC. Its translation is CASSQGLAGGDVRFF.

The genes are TRBV21-1 and TRBJ2-7; the listed D gene, TRBD1, was not tested against the DNA. TRBV21-1 is recorded as a pseudogene. This CDR3 has 12 residues. Here the CDR3 DNA reads TGTGCCACCCGGGACAGGGAGCACGAGCAGTACTTC. Its translation: CATRDREHEQYF.

This sequence joins TRBV18 and TRBJ1-2; the D gene is possibly TRBD1 (5 bases). CDR1 KGHSH and CDR2 LQKENI come from the germline V gene. This CDR3 contains 15 residues. Trimming cost V 2 bases and J 4 bases, with 14 bases left between them. CDR3 nucleotides: TGTGCCAGCTCACCAGGGGGGGGGACCGGCTATGGCTACACCTTC. It codes for CASSPGGGTGYGYTF.

This clone was seen just once. The chain has TRBV7-9 and TRBJ1-1; D is unresolved. The germline V gene has CDR1 SEHNR and CDR2 FQNEAQ (reference sequence). The CDR3 length is 14 residues. The ends were cut back, 2 bases at V and 1 base at J, with 8 bases in the middle. The CDR3 region has the DNA TGTGCCAGCAGCTTATACAGACAGAACACTGAAGCTTTCTTT. Its protein is CASSLYRQNTEAFF.

The chain recombines TRBV5-6 with TRBJ2-7; 7 nucleotides align to TRBD2. This CDR3 has 16 amino acids. In germline, CDR1 is SGHDT, CDR2 YYEEEE. V lost 4 bases to trimming and J lost 1 base; unmatched junction nucleotides: 11. The CDR3, as DNA: TGTGCCAGCAGCGGCGATCGCGGGAGAGGGTCCTACGAGCAGTACTTC. Translating gives CASSGDRGRGSYEQYF.

There are a few counts of this clone. The chain carries TRBV29-1 and TRBJ1-1; D might be TRBD1 (5 bases). Germline CDR1 reads SQVTM; CDR2 reads ANQGSEA. The CDR3 has 13 amino acids. The V gene lost 4 bases and the J gene lost 3 bases, with 12 bases spanning the gap. CDR3 in DNA: TGCAGCGTTGTCGGGCAGGGTGACACTGAAGCTTTCTTT. This sequence encodes CSVVGQGDTEAFF.

The chain links TRBV4-1 to TRBJ2-1; 7 nucleotides line up with TRBD2. The ends lost 1 base at V and 10 bases at J; junction bases unmatched: 10. Germline values: CDR1 MGHRA, CDR2 YSYEKL. This CDR3 region has 15 residues. CDR3 protein: CASSQGGGKSLEQFF. CDR3 DNA: TGCGCCAGCAGCCAAGGGGGGGGGAAGAGCCTGGAGCAGTTCTTC.